These 12 T cell receptor beta chains share one sample of origin, sequenced in a study of technical replicates of blood from four donors. Repertoires were generated with immunoSEQ multiplex PCR, while TCRdb's copy carries only in-frame clones and drops some. The sample records around 79,000 clones, around 90% being singletons. Sequencing was carried out using T cells isolated from PBMCs. Source of these receptors: a human donor in good health. Some clones in this sample may be carry-over from other donors' samples.

This chain uses TRBV7-9 with TRBJ2-1, with 11 bases fitting TRBD1. The CDR3 runs 16 residues. After removal of 3 bases from V and 6 bases from J, the junction contained 7 bases not matched to a gene. Germline V gene sequence: CDR1 SEHNR, CDR2 FQNEAQ (reference sequence). This chain's CDR3 is CASSFLGTGGANEQFF. CDR3 coding DNA: TGTGCCAGCAGCTTTCTCGGGACAGGGGGTGCCAATGAGCAGTTCTTC.

This clone showed up just once. The chain joins TRBV28 to TRBJ1-3, with no clear D. Trimming stripped 6 bases from V and 4 bases from J, with 19 bases between. Germline V CDR1 and CDR2: MDHEN, SYDVKM. The CDR3 has 16 residues. DNA of the CDR3: TGTGCCAGCAGACCGAACCGAGTCCCGGGGGGAAACACCATATATTTT. Translated, it gives CASRPNRVPGGNTIYF. Filled out from reference TRBV28 and TRBJ1-3, the complete variable domain reads DVKVTQSSRYLVKRTGEKVFLECVQDMDHENMFWYRQDPGLGLRLIYFSYDVKMKEKGDIPEGYSVSREKKERFSLILESASTNQTSMYLCASRPNRVPGGNTIYFGEGSWLTVV.

This chain connects TRBV27 to TRBJ2-7, with a weak D call TRBD1 (5 bases). The ends were cut back, 5 bases at V and 3 bases at J, with 5 bases in the middle. This CDR3 is 11 amino acids long. The germline CDR1 and CDR2 sequences are MNHEY and SMNVEV (reference sequence). The CDR3 coding sequence is TGTGCCAGCAGTCAGGGCTACGAGCAGTACTTC. This sequence encodes CASSQGYEQYF.

The J gene is TRBJ2-7, the V gene TRBV6-5; 8 bases match TRBD2. Trimming cost V 6 bases and J 6 bases; bases outside gene matches: 10. The CDR3 consists of 14 residues. Germline-derived CDR1 and CDR2 are MNHEY and SVGAGI. The CDR3 spells CASSPGLARGEQYF. CDR3 DNA: TGTGCCAGCAGCCCTGGACTAGCCAGGGGCGAGCAGTACTTC.

This clone was observed once. The rearrangement joins TRBV7-2 to TRBJ1-1; 7 nucleotides agree with TRBD1. The CDR3 runs to 14 residues. Trimming removed 4 bases from V and 6 bases from J; junction bases left unmatched: 8. The V gene's germline CDR1 is SGHTA and CDR2 FQGNSA. The CDR3 DNA sequence: TGTGCCAGCAGCTCCGGGACAGAGTACGCTGAAGCTTTCTTT. This encodes CASSSGTEYAEAFF.

The chain links TRBV6-6 to TRBJ2-2; D not certain. Trimming stripped 5 bases from V and 4 bases from J, with 2 bases between. The CDR3 totals 11 residues. Looked up from germline, CDR1 is MNHNY and CDR2 is SVGAGI (reference sequence). In DNA form, the CDR3 reads TGTGCCAGCAGTCTCACCGGGGAGCTGTTTTTT. This gives the protein CASSLTGELFF.

This clone was recorded only once. CDR3 nucleotides: TGTGCCAGCAGTATCCCTCAGGGCTTCTCTGGAAACACCATATATTTT. This encodes CASSIPQGFSGNTIYF. The chain uses TRBV2 and TRBJ1-3; a weak D match, TRBD1 (5 bases). Germline values: CDR1 SNHLY, CDR2 FYNNEI. The CDR3 extends over 16 amino acids. Trimming took 5 bases from V and 0 from J, leaving 14 bases between them.

The chain carries TRBV2 and TRBJ2-1; 7 nucleotides line up with TRBD2. The CDR3 is 15 amino acids. V lost 6 bases and J lost 4; bases outside the gene matches: 9. Germline V lookup: CDR1 SNHLY, CDR2 FYNNEI. CDR3 coding DNA: TGTGCCAGCAGGTCCTCGAGCGGGGTTTACAATGAGCAGTTCTTC. It yields the protein CASRSSSGVYNEQFF.

The chain links TRBV30 to TRBJ2-3; 7 bases align to TRBD1. The V and J ends lost 5 bases and 5 bases, in that order; junction bases with no gene match: 10. The CDR3 spans 14 residues. Germline loops: CDR1 GTSNPN, CDR2 SVGIG (reference sequence). The DNA of the CDR3 is TGTGCCTGGGAGGGGGCCTTGAGAGGAGATACGCAGTATTTT. It encodes CAWEGALRGDTQYF. The variable domain in full, completed from reference TRBV30 and TRBJ2-3, reads SQTIHQWPATLVQPVGSPLSLECTVEGTSNPNLYWYRQAAGRGLQLLFYSVGIGQISSEVPQNLSASRPQDRQFILSSKKLLLSDSGFYLCAWEGALRGDTQYFGPGTRLTVL.

The chain employs TRBV11-2 and TRBJ2-4, with D tentatively TRBD2 (5 bases). V lost 1 base and J lost 7, with 8 bases in between. Germline CDR1 SGHAT, CDR2 FQNNGV. The CDR3 runs to 13 residues. In DNA, the CDR3 is TGTGCCAGCAGCTTAGTCAGGAGGAACATTCAGTACTTC. It codes for CASSLVRRNIQYF.

This clone was picked up a small number of times. This chain connects TRBV10-2 to TRBJ1-5, with D perhaps TRBD1 (5 bases). The V end lost 6 bases, the J end lost 0 bases, and 12 bases lay between the germline ends. The CDR3 totals 15 residues. The germline V gene has CDR1 WSHSY and CDR2 SAAADI. As DNA, the CDR3 is TGCGCCAGCAGAACGACAGCAGATAGCAATCAGCCCCAGCATTTT. Translated: CASRTTADSNQPQHF.

The chain carries TRBV6-5 and TRBJ2-1, with 10 bases that match TRBD2. The CDR3 is 15 residues long. The V segment lost 3 bases and the J segment 5 bases; nucleotides outside the gene matches: 4. The germline gives CDR1 MNHEY, CDR2 SVGAGI. The CDR3 coding sequence is TGTGCCAGCAGTTATGGGACTAGCGTTAACAATGAGCAGTTCTTC. Translation gives CASSYGTSVNNEQFF.